This is a list of T cell receptor beta chains from one sample in a study of cytomegalovirus exposure and HLA in healthy donors. Measured with immunoSEQ multiplex PCR; TCRdb has only the in-frame clones, and not every one. The repertoire holds 300,000 to 450,000 clones, roughly 90% seen once, with under 0.95% in the top ten. Sequencing input: PBMCs. These receptors were taken from a woman between 18 and 30 years old in good health and CMV-seronegative. Both conserved end residues are part of each CDR3. D genes are given only for firm matches. Clone size is shown for a subset of rows, as once, few, many or a class of expanded clone.

- | - | TRBJ2-7 | TRBV27 | 16 | TGTGCCAGCAGTTTGAGGCGGGGACGCCCAGACGACGAGCAGTACTTC | CASSLRRGRPDDEQYF
- | - | TRBJ1-6 | TRBV27 | 17 | TGTGCCAGCAGTTCCTTACCAGGGGCGATCCTCAATTCACCCCTCCACTTT | CASSSLPGAILNSPLHF
- | - | TRBJ1-4 | TRBV6-5 | 14 | TGTGCCAGCAGTTACTCCGGCCGGGGGGAAAAACTGTTTTTT | CASSYSGRGEKLFF
- | - | TRBJ1-1 | TRBV19 | 14 | TGTGCCAGTAGGAAGGAACCGGGAGGGACTGAAGCTTTCTTT | CASRKEPGGTEAFF
- | - | TRBJ2-7 | TRBV6-1 | 15 | TGTGCCAGCATCGGAACCCAGGGAAATCCCTACGAGCAGTACTTC | CASIGTQGNPYEQYF
TRBD2 | - | TRBJ2-7 | TRBV27 | 14 | TGTGCCAGCAGTCTGGGGGGGGGAACTTACGAGCAGTACTTC | CASSLGGGTYEQYF
- | - | TRBJ2-7 | TRBV5-1 | 13 | TGCGCCAGCAGCTCCGGACAGCCCTACGAGCAGTACTTC | CASSSGQPYEQYF
- | - | TRBJ2-4 | TRBV2 | 15 | TGTGCCAGCAGTGGGAGTATCGCAGCCAAAAACATTCAGTACTTC | CASSGSIAAKNIQYF
- | - | TRBJ2-7 | TRBV15 | 16 | TGTGCCACCAGCCCTGGTGGTTGGCAGGTATCCTACGAGCAGTACTTC | CATSPGGWQVSYEQYF
- | - | TRBJ2-6 | TRBV9 | 15 | TGTGCCAGCAGCGTTACAGGCTCTGGGGCCAACGTCCTGACTTTC | CASSVTGSGANVLTF
- | few | TRBJ1-5 | TRBV2 | 14 | TGTGCCAGCAGTGAAAGGCAGGGCCCTTGGGCCCAGCATTTT | CASSERQGPWAQHF
TRBD1 | - | TRBJ2-5 | TRBV25-1 | 15 | TGTGCCAGCAGTATTCCGGGTAGGGGGCGAGAGACCCAGTACTTC | CASSIPGRGRETQYF
TRBD2 | - | TRBJ2-7 | TRBV5-6 | 14 | TGTGCCAGCAGCGACCTGGCGGGAGTCCACGAGCAGTACTTC | CASSDLAGVHEQYF
- | - | TRBJ2-1 | TRBV30 | 14 | TGTGCTTACTTCAGGGAGGTGTCCTACAATGAGCAGTTCTTC | CAYFREVSYNEQFF
- | few | TRBJ2-4 | TRBV4-1 | 17 | TGCGCCAGCAGCCAACCGGGGCGGGGGCAGGGCAAAAACATTCAGTACTTC | CASSQPGRGQGKNIQYF
TRBD2 | - | TRBJ2-5 | TRBV10-1 | 14 | TGCGCCAGCAGTGCCGGGACTAGAGAAGAGACCCAGTACTTC | CASSAGTREETQYF
TRBD1 | - | TRBJ1-3 | TRBV7-9 | 15 | TGTGCCAGCAGCCAGGACAGGCACTCTGGAAACACCATATATTTT | CASSQDRHSGNTIYF
TRBD2 | - | TRBJ2-1 | TRBV11-3 | 15 | TGTGCCAGCAGCGAACTAGCGGGAGGATCCGGTGAGCAGTTCTTC | CASSELAGGSGEQFF
TRBD2 | once | TRBJ2-1 | TRBV6-4 | 18 | TGTGCCAGCAGTCCCGTCCGGACTAGCGGGTCCAGGGACAATGAGCAGTTCTTC | CASSPVRTSGSRDNEQFF
- | - | TRBJ2-7 | TRBV7-2 | 17 | TGTGCCAGCAGCTTAGTGGGGGGCGGGAGCTTAGCCTACGAGCAGTACTTC | CASSLVGGGSLAYEQYF
TRBD2 | - | TRBJ2-1 | TRBV7-3 | 17 | TGTGCCAGCAGCTTACGCAGCGGGAGAGGTCTGGACAATGAGCAGTTCTTC | CASSLRSGRGLDNEQFF
TRBD2 | - | TRBJ2-5 | TRBV7-2 | 14 | TGTGCCAGCAGCCGTAGCGGGAGGGGAGAGACCCAGTACTTC | CASSRSGRGETQYF
- | - | TRBJ2-7 | TRBV29-1 | 14 | TGCAGCGTCAGACCTGACAGTGCTCCCTACGAGCAGTACTTC | CSVRPDSAPYEQYF
- | - | TRBJ2-2 | TRBV27 | 16 | TGTGCCAGCAGTCCGACTTATTCGACTGGCACCGGGGAGCTGTTTTTT | CASSPTYSTGTGELFF
- | - | TRBJ1-3 | TRBV27 | 15 | TGTGCCAGCAGTTTACACCCTAACTCTGGAAACACCATATATTTT | CASSLHPNSGNTIYF
- | - | TRBJ1-1 | TRBV11-2 | 12 | TGTGCCAGCAACCTAGGACAGACTGAAGCTTTCTTT | CASNLGQTEAFF
- | - | TRBJ1-4 | TRBV2 | 19 | TGTGCCAGCAGAGATCGGACAGACCATTATACTGCAACTAATGAAAAACTGTTTTTT | CASRDRTDHYTATNEKLFF
- | - | TRBJ1-1 | TRBV19 | 14 | TGTGCCAGTAGTATGCACAGCTCGAACACTGAAGCTTTCTTT | CASSMHSSNTEAFF
TRBD1 | - | TRBJ2-3 | TRBV27 | 15 | TGTGCCAGCAGCAGATACACAGGGGGAGTGGATACGCAGTATTTT | CASSRYTGGVDTQYF
TRBD2 | - | TRBJ2-4 | TRBV6-1 | 15 | TGTGCCAGCAGTGGAGCGGGGGCTGGCGGGAACATTCAGTACTTC | CASSGAGAGGNIQYF
TRBD2 | - | TRBJ2-7 | TRBV5-4 | 16 | TGTGCCAGCAGCTTGGTTCCCCGGGAGGGGGCCTACGAGCAGTACTTC | CASSLVPREGAYEQYF
TRBD2 | - | TRBJ2-5 | TRBV30 | 15 | TGTGCCTGGAGTGAACTAGCGGGGGAAGGAGAGACCCAGTACTTC | CAWSELAGEGETQYF
TRBD1 | - | TRBJ2-1 | TRBV30 | 16 | TGTGCCTGGAGAATAGTGCAGGGGGCGGATGTAAATGAGCAGTTCTTC | CAWRIVQGADVNEQFF
TRBD2 | once | TRBJ2-1 | TRBV28 | 16 | TGTGCCAGCCAGGACGGGAGGGGACATCCCTACAATGAGCAGTTCTTC | CASQDGRGHPYNEQFF
TRBD2 | - | TRBJ2-7 | TRBV28 | 17 | TGTGCCAGCAGGGAAGCGGGAGTAGTCCGTCAGGGCTACGAGCAGTACTTC | CASREAGVVRQGYEQYF
- | - | TRBJ1-2 | TRBV30 | 11 | TGTGCCTGGGGGCGACCAGGTGGCTACACCTTC | CAWGRPGGYTF
- | - | TRBJ1-2 | TRBV7-8 | 14 | TGTGCCAGCAGCTTCGTCCTAGGTGACTATGGCTACACCTTC | CASSFVLGDYGYTF
TRBD2 | - | TRBJ2-1 | TRBV25-1 | 15 | TGTGCCAGCAGTGCGTCTAGCGGGGGATTATATGAGCAGTTCTTC | CASSASSGGLYEQFF
TRBD2 | - | TRBJ2-5 | TRBV25-1 | 17 | TGTGCCAGCAGTGACGGTAGGGGCGGGGGGGTGAAAGAGACCCAGTACTTC | CASSDGRGGGVKETQYF
- | - | TRBJ1-3 | TRBV30 | 16 | TGTGCCTGGAGTGTACAGGGCTCACTCGCCGGAAACACCATATATTTT | CAWSVQGSLAGNTIYF
TRBD2 | - | TRBJ2-1 | TRBV7-6 | 16 | TGTGCCAGCAGCCTTGGACTAGCGGGGGTAGTGAGTGAGCAGTTCTTC | CASSLGLAGVVSEQFF
TRBD2 | - | TRBJ2-7 | TRBV20-1 | 10 | TGCAGTGCTAGTTTAGCGGGAGACCACTTC | CSASLAGDHF
- | - | TRBJ2-7 | TRBV11-1 | 14 | TGTGCCAGCAGCTTCGGAACCCAGGCGGGTGAGCAGTACTTC | CASSFGTQAGEQYF
- | once | TRBJ1-1 | TRBV4-1 | 14 | TGCGCCAGCAGCTATTCTTCGGAGGCAGGCGGAGCTTTCTTT | CASSYSSEAGGAFF
TRBD2 | - | TRBJ2-1 | TRBV5-1 | 17 | TGCGCCAGCGATTACGGTAGCGGGACGAGCTCCTACAATGAGCAGTTCTTC | CASDYGSGTSSYNEQFF
TRBD1 | - | TRBJ1-1 | TRBV27 | 13 | TGTGCCAGCAGTTTAAACAGGGGAACTGAAGCTTTCTTT | CASSLNRGTEAFF
- | - | TRBJ1-1 | TRBV9 | 12 | TGTGCCAGCAGCGAAGGCGACAGAGAAGCTTTCTTT | CASSEGDREAFF
TRBD1 | - | TRBJ2-7 | TRBV27 | 15 | TGTGCCAGCAGTTTAAGGGCGACAGGGACGTACGAGCAGTACTTC | CASSLRATGTYEQYF
TRBD1 | - | TRBJ2-3 | TRBV11-2 | 14 | TGTGCCAGCAGCTCGGGACAGGGGGCACATACGCAGTATTTT | CASSSGQGAHTQYF
TRBD1 | - | TRBJ1-2 | TRBV6-6 | 15 | TGTGCCAGCAGTCGGGATCCCCGGGACAGGGTTGGCTACACCTTC | CASSRDPRDRVGYTF
- | - | TRBJ1-5 | TRBV27 | 14 | TGTGCCAGCAGTTTGAATAGAAACAATCAGCCCCAGCATTTT | CASSLNRNNQPQHF
TRBD1 | - | TRBJ1-5 | TRBV27 | 15 | TGTGCCAGCAGTGTCCGACAGGGGCCCAATCAGCCCCAGCATTTT | CASSVRQGPNQPQHF
TRBD1 | once | TRBJ1-4 | TRBV7-8 | 15 | TGTGCCAGCAGCCGATCTCAGGGGGCTTCTGAAAAACTGTTTTTT | CASSRSQGASEKLFF
TRBD1 | - | TRBJ1-5 | TRBV6-1 | 14 | TGTGCCAGCAGGCGGACAGGGGTCAATCAGCCCCAGCATTTT | CASRRTGVNQPQHF
TRBD1 | - | TRBJ1-2 | TRBV5-1 | 16 | TGCGCCAGCAGCTTGGCCGATCTGACAGGGGCGTATGGCTACACCTTC | CASSLADLTGAYGYTF
TRBD2 | - | TRBJ2-3 | TRBV27 | 15 | TGTGCCAGCAGTTTATCGACTAGCGGGGAAGATACGCAGTATTTT | CASSLSTSGEDTQYF
- | - | TRBJ2-7 | TRBV30 | 16 | TGTGCCTGGAGTAAGGGAGTAGGACCCGAAAGGGACGAGCAGTACTTC | CAWSKGVGPERDEQYF